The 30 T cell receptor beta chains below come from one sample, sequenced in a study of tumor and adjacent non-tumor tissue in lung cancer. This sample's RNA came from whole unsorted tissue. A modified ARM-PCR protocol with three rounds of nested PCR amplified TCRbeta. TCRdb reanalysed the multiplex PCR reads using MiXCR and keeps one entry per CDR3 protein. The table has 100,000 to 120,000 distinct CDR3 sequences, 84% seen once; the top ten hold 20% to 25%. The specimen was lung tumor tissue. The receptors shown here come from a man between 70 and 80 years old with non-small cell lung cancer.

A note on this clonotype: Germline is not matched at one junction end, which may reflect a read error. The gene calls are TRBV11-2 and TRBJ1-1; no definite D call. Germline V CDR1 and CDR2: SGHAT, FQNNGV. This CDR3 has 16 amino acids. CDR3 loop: CAISLAEMGMNTETFF. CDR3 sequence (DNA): TGTGCCATCAGCTTAGCGGAGATGGGGATGAACACCGAAACTTTCTTT.

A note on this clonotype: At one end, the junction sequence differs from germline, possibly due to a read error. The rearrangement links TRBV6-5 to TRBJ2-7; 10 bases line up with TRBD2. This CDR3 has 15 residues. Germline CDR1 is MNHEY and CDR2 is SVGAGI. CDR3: CAVGRRLAGSYEQFF. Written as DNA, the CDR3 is TGTGCCGTCGGAAGGAGACTAGCGGGTTCTTACGAGCAGTTCTTT.

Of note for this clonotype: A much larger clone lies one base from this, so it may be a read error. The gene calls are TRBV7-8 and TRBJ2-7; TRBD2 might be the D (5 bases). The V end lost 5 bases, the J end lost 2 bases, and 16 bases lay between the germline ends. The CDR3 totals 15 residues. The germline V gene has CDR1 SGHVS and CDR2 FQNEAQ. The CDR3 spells CASSRGRDVAYEQYF. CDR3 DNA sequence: TGTGCCAGCAGCCGTGGACGGGATGTAGCCTACGAGCAGTACTTC.

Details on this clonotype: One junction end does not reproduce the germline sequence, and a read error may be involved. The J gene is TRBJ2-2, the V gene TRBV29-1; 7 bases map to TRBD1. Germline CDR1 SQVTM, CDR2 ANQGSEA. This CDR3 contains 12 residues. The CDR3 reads CSVLGNTGELYF. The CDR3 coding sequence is TGCAGCGTTCTGGGGAACACAGGGGAGCTGTATTTT.

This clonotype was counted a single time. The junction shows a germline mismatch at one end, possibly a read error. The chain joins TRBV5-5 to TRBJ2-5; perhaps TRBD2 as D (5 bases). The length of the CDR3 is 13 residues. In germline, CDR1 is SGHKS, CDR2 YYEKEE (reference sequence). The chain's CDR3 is CTSGLVSPETQYF. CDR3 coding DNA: TGTACCAGCGGCTTGGTCAGTCCGGAGACCCAATACTTC.

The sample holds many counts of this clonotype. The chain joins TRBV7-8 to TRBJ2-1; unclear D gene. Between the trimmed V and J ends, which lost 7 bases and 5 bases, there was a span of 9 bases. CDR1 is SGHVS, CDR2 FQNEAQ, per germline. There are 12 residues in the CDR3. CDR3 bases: TGTGCCAGCAAACACGGAGACAATGAGCAGTTCTTC. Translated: CASKHGDNEQFF.

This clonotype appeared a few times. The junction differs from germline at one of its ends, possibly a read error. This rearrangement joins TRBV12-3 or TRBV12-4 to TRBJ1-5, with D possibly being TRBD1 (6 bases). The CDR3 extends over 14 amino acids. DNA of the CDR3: TGTGCCAGCAGTGGACACAGGGAAGATCAGCCCCAACATTTT. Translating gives CASSGHREDQPQHF.

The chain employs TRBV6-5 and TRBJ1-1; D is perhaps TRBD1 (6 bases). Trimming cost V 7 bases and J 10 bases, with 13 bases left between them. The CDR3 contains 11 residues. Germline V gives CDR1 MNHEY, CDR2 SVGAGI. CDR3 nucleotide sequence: TGTGCCAGCAAACAGGGCGGCGGAGCTTTCTTT. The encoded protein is CASKQGGGAFF.

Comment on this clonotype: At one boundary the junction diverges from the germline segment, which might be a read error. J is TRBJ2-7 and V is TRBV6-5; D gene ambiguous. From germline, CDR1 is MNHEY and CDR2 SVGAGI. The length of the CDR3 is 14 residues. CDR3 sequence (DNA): TGTGCCAGTAGTTACATTGGCTACAGCTACGAGCAGTACTTC. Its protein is CASSYIGYSYEQYF.

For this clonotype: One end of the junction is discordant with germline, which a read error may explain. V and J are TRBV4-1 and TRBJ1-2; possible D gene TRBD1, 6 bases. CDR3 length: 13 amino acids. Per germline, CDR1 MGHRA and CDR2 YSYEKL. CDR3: CASSPNGGRGYIF. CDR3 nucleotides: TGCGCCAGCAGCCCAAACGGGGGCAGAGGCTACATCTTC.

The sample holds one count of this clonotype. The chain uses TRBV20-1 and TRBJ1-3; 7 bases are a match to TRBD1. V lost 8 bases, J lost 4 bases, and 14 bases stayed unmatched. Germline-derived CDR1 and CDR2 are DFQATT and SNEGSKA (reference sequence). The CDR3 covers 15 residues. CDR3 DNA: TGCAGTACTGGAGAAGACAGGGCTCTCGGAAACACCATATATTTT. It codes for CSTGEDRALGNTIYF.

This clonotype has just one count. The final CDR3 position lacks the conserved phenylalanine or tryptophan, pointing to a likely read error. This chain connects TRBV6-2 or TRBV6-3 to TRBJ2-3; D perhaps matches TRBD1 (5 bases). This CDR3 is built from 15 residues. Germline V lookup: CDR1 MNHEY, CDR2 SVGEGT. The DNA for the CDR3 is TGTGCCAGCAGTTACCGGGCTCCGCAGACAGATACACAGTATGTT. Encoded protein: CASSYRAPQTDTQYV.

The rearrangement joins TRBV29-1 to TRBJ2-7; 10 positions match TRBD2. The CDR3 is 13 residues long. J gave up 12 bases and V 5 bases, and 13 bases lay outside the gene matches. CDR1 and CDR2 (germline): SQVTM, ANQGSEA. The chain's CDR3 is CSVRLAGPYQRYF. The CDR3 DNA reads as TGCAGCGTTAGACTAGCGGGCCCCTACCAGCGGTACTTC.

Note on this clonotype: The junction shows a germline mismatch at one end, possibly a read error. This chain's CDR3 is CARSLRLGDRVSYEQYF. DNA of the CDR3: TGTGCCAGGAGTTTGAGGCTTGGGGACAGGGTTTCCTACGAGCAGTACTTC. This sequence joins TRBV6-6 and TRBJ2-7; 9 bases are a match to TRBD1. The length of the CDR3 is 17 residues. The V gene's germline CDR1 is MNHNY and CDR2 SVGAGI (reference sequence).

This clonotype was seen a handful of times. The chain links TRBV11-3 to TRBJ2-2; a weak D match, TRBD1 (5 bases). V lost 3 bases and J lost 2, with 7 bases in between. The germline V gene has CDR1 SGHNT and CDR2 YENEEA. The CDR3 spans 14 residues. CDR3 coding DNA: TGTGCCAGCAGCTTCGACAGAAACACCGGGGAGCTGTTTTTT. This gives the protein CASSFDRNTGELFF.

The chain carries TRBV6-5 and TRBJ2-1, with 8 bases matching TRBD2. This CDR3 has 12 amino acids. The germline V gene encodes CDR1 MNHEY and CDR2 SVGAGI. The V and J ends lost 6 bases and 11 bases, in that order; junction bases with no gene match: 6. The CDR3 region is CASRRTSGKQFF. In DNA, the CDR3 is TGTGCCAGCAGACGTACTAGCGGCAAGCAGTTCTTC.

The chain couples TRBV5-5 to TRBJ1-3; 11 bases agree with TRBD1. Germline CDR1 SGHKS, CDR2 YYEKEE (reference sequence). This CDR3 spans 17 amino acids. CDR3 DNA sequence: TGTATCAGCAGCACCTGGACAGGGGGCGCGGCGGGAAACACCATATATTTT. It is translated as CISSTWTGGAAGNTIYF.

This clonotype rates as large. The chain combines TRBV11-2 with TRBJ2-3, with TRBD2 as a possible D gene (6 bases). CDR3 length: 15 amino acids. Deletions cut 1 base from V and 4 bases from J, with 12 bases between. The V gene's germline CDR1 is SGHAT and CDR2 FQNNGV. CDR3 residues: CASSLGPGGADTQYF. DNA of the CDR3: TGTGCCAGCAGCTTAGGGCCCGGCGGGGCAGATACGCAGTATTTT.

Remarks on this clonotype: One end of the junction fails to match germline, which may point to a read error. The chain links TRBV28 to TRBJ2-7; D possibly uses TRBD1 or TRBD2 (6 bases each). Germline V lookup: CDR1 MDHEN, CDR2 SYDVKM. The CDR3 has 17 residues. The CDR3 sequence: CTSSLRGVLKTSYEKYF. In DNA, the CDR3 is TGTACCAGCAGTTTAAGGGGGGTCCTCAAGACATCCTACGAGAAGTACTTC.

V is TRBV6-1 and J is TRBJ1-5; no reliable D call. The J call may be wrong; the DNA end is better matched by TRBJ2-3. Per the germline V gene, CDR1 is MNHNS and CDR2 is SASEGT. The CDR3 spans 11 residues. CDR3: CASSGVQPQYF. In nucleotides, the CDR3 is TGTGCCAGCAGTGGTGTTCAGCCCCAGTATTTT.

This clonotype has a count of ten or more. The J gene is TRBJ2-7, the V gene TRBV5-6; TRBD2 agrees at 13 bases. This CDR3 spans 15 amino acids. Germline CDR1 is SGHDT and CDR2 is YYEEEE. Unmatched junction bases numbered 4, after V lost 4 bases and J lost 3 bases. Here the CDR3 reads CASSLGTSGVYEQYF. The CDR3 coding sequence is TGTGCCAGCAGCCTGGGGACTAGCGGGGTCTACGAGCAGTACTTC. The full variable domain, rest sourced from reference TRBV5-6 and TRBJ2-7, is DAGVTQSPTHLIKTRGQQVTLRCSPKSGHDTVSWYQQALGQGPQFIFQYYEEEERQRGNFPDRFSGHQFPNYSSELNVNALLLGDSALYLCASSLGTSGVYEQYFGPGTRLTVT.

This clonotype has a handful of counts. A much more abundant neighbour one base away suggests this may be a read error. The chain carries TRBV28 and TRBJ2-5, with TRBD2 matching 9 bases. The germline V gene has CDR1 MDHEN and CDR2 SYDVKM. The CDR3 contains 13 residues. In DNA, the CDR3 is TGTGCCAGCAAACTAGCGGGTCCAGAGACCGAGTACTTC. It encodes CASKLAGPETEYF.

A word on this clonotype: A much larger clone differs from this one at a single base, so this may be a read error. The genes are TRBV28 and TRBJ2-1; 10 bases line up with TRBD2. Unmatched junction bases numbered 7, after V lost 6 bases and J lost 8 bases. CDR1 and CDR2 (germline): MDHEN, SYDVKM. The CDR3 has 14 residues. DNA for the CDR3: TGTGCCAGCAGCCTAGCGGGAGAGAACGATGAGCAGTTCTTC. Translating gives CASSLAGENDEQFF.

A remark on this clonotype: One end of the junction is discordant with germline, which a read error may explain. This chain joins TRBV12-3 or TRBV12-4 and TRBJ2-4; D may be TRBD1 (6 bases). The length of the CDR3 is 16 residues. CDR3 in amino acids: CASSLASGKGVNIQYF. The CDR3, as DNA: TGTGCCAGCAGTTTAGCTTCGGGAAAGGGGGTTAACATTCAGTATTTC.

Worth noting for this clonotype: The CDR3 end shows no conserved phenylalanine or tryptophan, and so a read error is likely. The CDR3 DNA reads TGCAGCGTAGTCTACAGGTTCCAAGAGACCCAGTACCTC. It yields the protein CSVVYRFQETQYL. The rearrangement links TRBV29-1 to TRBJ2-5; perhaps TRBD1 as D (5 bases). V lost 6 bases to trimming and J lost 1 base, with 12 bases between them. CDR1 SQVTM and CDR2 ANQGSEA come from the germline V gene. This CDR3 comprises 13 residues.

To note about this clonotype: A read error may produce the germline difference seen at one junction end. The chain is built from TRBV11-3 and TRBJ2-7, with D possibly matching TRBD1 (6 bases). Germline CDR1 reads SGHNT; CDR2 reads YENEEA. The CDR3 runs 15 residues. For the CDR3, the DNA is TGTGCCAGCAACTTAACAGGGCTTTTATCCTACGAGCAATACTTC. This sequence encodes CASNLTGLLSYEQYF.

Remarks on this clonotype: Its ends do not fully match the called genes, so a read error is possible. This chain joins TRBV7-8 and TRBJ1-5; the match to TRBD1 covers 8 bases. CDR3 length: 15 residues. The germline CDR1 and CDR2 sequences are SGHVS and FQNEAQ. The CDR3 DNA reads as TGTGCCAGTAGCTTAGCCCAGGGGGCCGGCCAGCCCCGGCATTTT. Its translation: CASSLAQGAGQPRHF.

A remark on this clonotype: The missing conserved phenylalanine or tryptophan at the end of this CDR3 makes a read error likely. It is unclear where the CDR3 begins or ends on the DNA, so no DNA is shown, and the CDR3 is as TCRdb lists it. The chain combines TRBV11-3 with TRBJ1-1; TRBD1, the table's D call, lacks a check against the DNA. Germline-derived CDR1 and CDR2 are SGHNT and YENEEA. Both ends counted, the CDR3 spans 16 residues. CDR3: CASSLKTGWMNIEASS.

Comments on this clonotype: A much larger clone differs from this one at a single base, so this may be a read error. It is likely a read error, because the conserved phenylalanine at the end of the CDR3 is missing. CDR3 nucleotides: TGCGCCAGCAGAAACAGAGTCTACGAGCAGTACTCC. This sequence encodes CASRNRVYEQYS. The rearrangement links TRBV10-1 to TRBJ2-7; D is unclear. Trimming removed 6 bases from V and 3 bases from J, with 9 bases in between. The CDR3 runs to 12 residues. Germline V gene lookup returns CDR1 WNHNN and CDR2 SYGVQD (reference sequence).

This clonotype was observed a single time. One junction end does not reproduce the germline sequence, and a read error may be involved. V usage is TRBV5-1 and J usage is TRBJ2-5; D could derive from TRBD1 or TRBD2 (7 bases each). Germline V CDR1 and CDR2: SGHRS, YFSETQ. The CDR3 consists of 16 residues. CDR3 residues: CASSWRAGQLQETRYF. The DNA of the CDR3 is TGCGCCAGCAGCTGGCGAGCGGGACAGCTACAAGAGACCCGGTACTTC. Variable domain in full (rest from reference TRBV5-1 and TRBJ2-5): KAGVTQTPRYLIKTRGQQVTLSCSPISGHRSVSWYQQTPGQGLQFLFEYFSETQRNKGNFPGRFSGRQFSNSRSEMNVSTLELGDSALYLCASSWRAGQLQETRYFGPGTRLLVL.